The rows below give T cell receptor beta chains drawn from one sample of a study of cytomegalovirus exposure and HLA in healthy donors. Generated by immunoSEQ multiplex PCR, the TCRdb table keeps only in-frame clones and is missing some. Among over 90,000 clones listed, 75% to 85% were seen once. Sequencing was performed on PBMCs. These receptors all come from a woman aged 18-30 years in good health and CMV-seropositive. The CDR3 runs from the conserved cysteine through the conserved F or W. Each record gives: clone size, J gene, V gene, D gene, CDR3 DNA, CDR3 protein. D genes are given only for firm matches. Clone size, where shown, is once, few, many, or a class for clones that have expanded.

NA TRBJ1-1 TRBV2 NA TGTGCCAGCAGGGGGGGAGGGGGTTACCTTTTCTTT CASRGGGGYLFF
NA TRBJ1-4 TRBV6-5 TRBD1 TGTGCCAGCAGTTACGGGACAGGGAGCACTAATGAAAAACTGTTTTTT CASSYGTGSTNEKLFF
NA TRBJ1-2 TRBV7-9 TRBD1 TGTGCCAGCAGCTTGGGGACAGGGTTTTTCGACTATGGCTACACCTTC CASSLGTGFFDYGYTF
NA TRBJ1-5 TRBV6-5 NA TGTGCCAGCAGTCCTTACCGAGGTCCCCAGCCCCAGCATTTT CASSPYRGPQPQHF
NA TRBJ2-7 TRBV7-9 TRBD1 TGTGCCAGCAGCTACGACAGGGTGGACGAGCAGTACTTC CASSYDRVDEQYF
NA TRBJ2-2 TRBV25-1 TRBD2 TGTGCCAGCAGTGAAAGGGGCGGGGGGGGTGCCGGGGAGCTGTTTTTT CASSERGGGGAGELFF
NA TRBJ2-7 TRBV18 TRBD1 TGTGCCAGCTCACCATTGGGACAGGGGCCCTACGAGCAGTACTTC CASSPLGQGPYEQYF
NA TRBJ1-2 TRBV7-2 TRBD1 TGTGCCAGCAGCCCCGACAGGGCCTGGGGCTACACCTTC CASSPDRAWGYTF
once TRBJ2-7 TRBV7-6 NA TGTGCCAGCAGCTTAAAGGAAGGGGCAGGGAACCCCTACGAGCAGTACTTC CASSLKEGAGNPYEQYF
NA TRBJ1-2 TRBV6-4 TRBD1 TGTGCCAGGTTGGACAGGGCTTATGGCTACACCTTC CARLDRAYGYTF
once TRBJ2-7 TRBV4-3 TRBD2 TGCGCCAGCAGCCAAGGAGCGGGACTAGCGGGAGGGCCCAACTACGAGCAGTACTTC CASSQGAGLAGGPNYEQYF
few TRBJ2-4 TRBV2 TRBD1 TGTGCCAGCAGTGACACAGGGGTTTTTGAAAACATTCAGTACTTC CASSDTGVFENIQYF
NA TRBJ1-2 TRBV10-3 NA TGTGCCATCAGCGGGACAACAGGACGAGCTAACTATGGCTACACCTTC CAISGTTGRANYGYTF
few TRBJ2-1 TRBV6-1 TRBD1 TGTGCCAGCAGTGAGAATTGGGACAGGGCCTACAATGAGCAGTTCTTC CASSENWDRAYNEQFF
NA TRBJ2-2 TRBV13 NA TGTGCCAGCAGCCCCCCGCTGGGCTCGAACACCGGGGAGCTGTTTTTT CASSPPLGSNTGELFF
NA TRBJ2-5 TRBV30 NA TGTGCCTGGACCTCGGTAGAGACCCAGTACTTC CAWTSVETQYF
NA TRBJ1-4 TRBV2 NA TGTGCCAGCAGCGGCGGACAGCAAACTAATGAAAAACTGTTTTTT CASSGGQQTNEKLFF
once TRBJ1-5 TRBV19 TRBD1 TGTGCCAGTACAGCGATACACATCCGACAGGGTAGCAATCAGCCCCAGCATTTT CASTAIHIRQGSNQPQHF
NA TRBJ2-2 TRBV9 NA TGTGCCAGCAGCGTAGGCGGCACCGGGGAGCTGTTTTTT CASSVGGTGELFF
once TRBJ2-5 TRBV10-3 TRBD1 TGTGCCGCGACCGGGACAGGGATACAAGAGACCCAGTACTTC CAATGTGIQETQYF
NA TRBJ1-5 TRBV5-6 NA TGTGCCAGCAGCTTGGGGGGGCTGGGGAGCAATCAGCCCCAGCATTTT CASSLGGLGSNQPQHF
NA TRBJ2-3 TRBV11-2 NA TGTGCCAGCAGCCCCGGCACAGATACGCAGTATTTT CASSPGTDTQYF
few TRBJ1-1 TRBV25-1 NA TGTGCCAGCAAACAGGGGAACACTGAAGCTTTCTTT CASKQGNTEAFF
NA TRBJ1-6 TRBV5-1 NA TGCGCCAGCAGCTTGAAAGGGAGTGGTAATTCACCCCTCCACTTT CASSLKGSGNSPLHF
NA TRBJ2-2 TRBV27 TRBD2 TGTGCCAGCAAAAGGACTAGCGTGAACACCGGGGAGCTGTTTTTT CASKRTSVNTGELFF
NA TRBJ2-7 TRBV19 TRBD2 TGTGCCAGTAGTATCCCGCGGGGGGGCGGAGAAATCTACGAGCAGTACTTC CASSIPRGGGEIYEQYF
NA TRBJ2-3 TRBV18 NA TGTGCCAGCTCACCCAGGACTAAACCCCCAGATACGCAGTATTTT CASSPRTKPPDTQYF
NA TRBJ1-5 TRBV28 TRBD1 TGTGCCAGCAGTCCTCCGACAGGGAGGATTCAGCCCCAGCATTTT CASSPPTGRIQPQHF
NA TRBJ2-2 TRBV5-6 NA TGTGCCAGCAGCTTGGTAGATCAGGAGAACACCGGGGAGCTGTTTTTT CASSLVDQENTGELFF
NA TRBJ2-1 TRBV6-1 NA TGTGCCAGCAGTGAAGAGGGGTTACAGTTCTTC CASSEEGLQFF
NA TRBJ1-2 TRBV29-1 TRBD1 TGCAGCGTTCAAACACAGGACAGGGGCTATGGCTACACCTTC CSVQTQDRGYGYTF
NA TRBJ2-1 TRBV27 NA TGTGCCAGCAGTTTAGTGGCTAGTTGGAATGAGCAGTTCTTC CASSLVASWNEQFF
NA TRBJ2-1 TRBV29-1 TRBD2 TGCAGCGTTGAAGGCCTACTAGCGGGGTACTCCTACAATGAGCAGTTCTTC CSVEGLLAGYSYNEQFF
NA TRBJ2-7 TRBV27 TRBD2 TGTGCCAGCGGACTAGCGGGAGGATCTGGTAAGGCGCAGTACTTC CASGLAGGSGKAQYF
NA TRBJ1-4 TRBV4-3 TRBD1 TGCGCCAGCAGCCTAGATACGGGACAGGGTGAAAAACTGTTTTTT CASSLDTGQGEKLFF
NA TRBJ2-3 TRBV25-1 NA TGTGCCAGCAGTTTCACGGACAACACAGATACGCAGTATTTT CASSFTDNTDTQYF
NA TRBJ1-1 TRBV7-3 NA TGTGCCAGCAGCTTATGGGGCATGAACACTGAAGCTTTCTTT CASSLWGMNTEAFF
NA TRBJ1-2 TRBV6-1 TRBD1 TGTGCCAGCAGTCCAGGGGGAGTCTATGGCTACACCTTC CASSPGGVYGYTF
few TRBJ2-5 TRBV7-2 TRBD2 TGTGCCAGCAGCTTAGGCGGGGGGCGGGAGACCCAGTACTTC CASSLGGGRETQYF
once TRBJ2-3 TRBV5-1 TRBD2 TGCGCCAGCATACGGGGGGGTAGCACAGATACGCAGTATTTT CASIRGGSTDTQYF
once TRBJ2-1 TRBV11-3 NA TGTGCCAGCAGCCCCAGTTACCACAATGAGCAGTTCTTC CASSPSYHNEQFF
NA TRBJ1-2 TRBV27 NA TGTGCCAGCAGTTCTCAGGGTCGGGGCTACACCTTC CASSSQGRGYTF
NA TRBJ1-4 TRBV5-1 NA TGCGCCAGCAGCTTGGGGGGCCGAGAAAATGAAAAACTGTTTTTT CASSLGGRENEKLFF
NA TRBJ1-1 TRBV7-3 TRBD1 TGTGCCAGCAGCAGGGACAGTATAATCACTGAAGCTTTCTTT CASSRDSIITEAFF
NA TRBJ2-7 TRBV6-7 TRBD1 TGTGCCAGCAGTCCCCGGGACAGGTCTGGCGAGCAGTACTTC CASSPRDRSGEQYF
NA TRBJ2-7 TRBV10-3 NA TGTGCCATCAGTGACCCCGCTACAATGGCGGGCGAGCAGTACTTC CAISDPATMAGEQYF
NA TRBJ2-1 TRBV5-4 NA TGTGCCAGCAGCTTGCTTCCCAGCTCCTACAATGAGCAGTTCTTC CASSLLPSSYNEQFF
NA TRBJ1-6 TRBV2 TRBD1 TGTGCCAGCACCGGGACAGGGCCTAATTCACCCCTCCACTTT CASTGTGPNSPLHF
once TRBJ1-1 TRBV10-3 NA TGTGCCATCAAGGGAGGCACTGAAGCTTTCTTT CAIKGGTEAFF
NA TRBJ1-2 TRBV2 NA TGTGCCAGCAGTGGACCCTCGGGATACTATGGCTACACCTTC CASSGPSGYYGYTF
few TRBJ2-2 TRBV7-3 NA TGTGCCAGCAGCCTCTACCCCCCTAGTGGTCCCGGGGAGCTGTTTTTT CASSLYPPSGPGELFF
NA TRBJ2-7 TRBV11-3 TRBD1 TGTGCCAGCAGCTTAGATTCAGGGGGCCTCTACGAGCAGTACTTC CASSLDSGGLYEQYF
NA TRBJ2-3 TRBV5-4 TRBD2 TGTGCCAGCAGCTTCGGTAGCGGGGGGTCCCGCACAGATACGCAGTATTTT CASSFGSGGSRTDTQYF
once TRBJ1-4 TRBV7-9 NA TGTGCCAGCGGAGACGTAAAGGGAGGATCTAATGAAAAACTGTTTTTT CASGDVKGGSNEKLFF
NA TRBJ2-2 TRBV19 NA TGTGCCACCAGGGGGGAAGCGAACACCGGGGAGCTGTTTTTT CATRGEANTGELFF
NA TRBJ2-2 TRBV29-1 TRBD1 TGCAGCGTTGGGACAGGGGGCTTTTTCGGGGAGCTGTTTTTT CSVGTGGFFGELFF
NA TRBJ2-3 TRBV7-3 TRBD1 TGTGCCAGCAGCCAAGAGGGACAGCCGCTCTTGGATACGCAGTATTTT CASSQEGQPLLDTQYF
NA TRBJ2-6 TRBV5-1 NA TGCGCCAGCAAACTGACAGGCTTAGAGGCGTTCTCTGGGGCCAACGTCCTGACTTTC CASKLTGLEAFSGANVLTF
few TRBJ2-7 TRBV27 NA TGTGCCAGCAGTTTTTCTAGGCGGGGCTACGAGCAGTACTTC CASSFSRRGYEQYF